Following are 22 T cell receptor beta chains from one sample sequenced in a study of identical twins. TCRdb reprocessed the 5' RACE reads with MiXCR, giving one entry per CDR3 protein. The repertoire holds 450,000 or so distinct CDR3 sequences, with about 24% as singletons. The same sample was also used in a study of T cells expressing NK-cell markers.

The sequencing sample was made of CD4+ T cells sorted from blood. These receptors came from a woman aged 18-30 years in good health.

The genes are TRBV6-5 and TRBJ2-2; the D gene is possibly TRBD1 (5 bases). Trimming took 2 bases from V and 4 from J, leaving 8 bases between them. CDR3 length: 14 amino acids. Per germline, CDR1 MNHEY and CDR2 SVGAGI. CDR3 protein: CASSYRGVTGELFF. The CDR3 DNA reads as TGTGCCAGCAGTTACAGGGGCGTCACCGGGGAGCTGTTTTTT.

This clonotype has more than one count but fewer than ten. This chain uses TRBV5-1 with TRBJ2-2, with TRBD1 matching 8 bases. This CDR3 has 15 residues. Germline lookup yields CDR1 SGHRS and CDR2 YFSETQ. V lost 4 bases, J lost 7 bases, and 9 bases stayed unmatched. CDR3 nucleotides: TGCGCCAGCAGCGTCCGACAGGGGAAGGTCGGGGAGCTGTTTTTT. Its translation: CASSVRQGKVGELFF.

The chain employs TRBV6-6 and TRBJ2-7; 9 bases are shared with TRBD2. V lost 6 bases, J lost 5 bases, and 11 bases stayed unmatched. The CDR3 extends over 15 amino acids. In germline, CDR1 is MNHNY, CDR2 SVGAGI (reference sequence). For the CDR3, the DNA is TGTGCCAGCAGCGACGGGGCTAGCGGGGTCAACGAGCAGTACTTC. Protein product: CASSDGASGVNEQYF.

The J gene is TRBJ2-3, the V gene TRBV5-1; D unclear. V gave up 0 bases and J gave up 2 bases, with 10 bases separating them. Germline V gene lookup returns CDR1 SGHRS and CDR2 YFSETQ. The CDR3 consists of 15 residues. The CDR3 protein is CASSLVGFSTDTQYF. CDR3 DNA: TGCGCCAGCAGCTTGGTAGGGTTCTCCACAGATACGCAGTATTTT.

This clonotype was counted a few times. The V and J genes are TRBV20-1 and TRBJ2-3; D is unclear. The V gene lost 4 bases and the J gene lost 0 bases, with 8 bases spanning the gap. In germline, CDR1 is DFQATT, CDR2 SNEGSKA (reference sequence). This CDR3 has 13 residues. The CDR3 DNA reads TGCAGTGCTATGCTTTCTAGCACAGATACGCAGTATTTT. Its translation: CSAMLSSTDTQYF.

This clonotype was counted many times. This rearrangement joins TRBV5-1 to TRBJ2-3, with D hard to call. The CDR3 runs to 12 residues. The germline gives CDR1 SGHRS, CDR2 YFSETQ. V lost 2 bases to trimming and J lost 2 bases, with 3 bases between them. CDR3 loop: CASSFLTDTQYF. CDR3 DNA: TGCGCCAGCAGCTTCCTCACAGATACGCAGTATTTT.

This clonotype was observed a few times. This chain uses TRBV9 with TRBJ1-2; D is undetermined. The length of the CDR3 is 13 residues. Per germline, CDR1 SGDLS and CDR2 YYNGEE. Trimming took 3 bases from V and 8 from J, leaving 14 bases between them. The CDR3 nucleotides are TGTGCCAGCAGCGCCGGACGCGGCGTGGGCTACACCTTC. It specifies CASSAGRGVGYTF.

The chain is built from TRBV6-1 and TRBJ2-5, with 10 bases fitting TRBD1. Per the germline V gene, CDR1 is MNHNS and CDR2 is SASEGT. The CDR3 is 13 amino acids. The J segment lost 5 bases and the V segment lost 6 bases, leaving 3 bases of the junction unmatched. The CDR3 DNA sequence: TGTGCCAGCAGGCGGACAGGGGGGGAGACCCAGTACTTC. Its translation: CASRRTGGETQYF.

This clonotype showed up just a few times. The chain joins TRBV5-1 to TRBJ2-5, with 7 bases matching TRBD1. From germline, CDR1 is SGHRS and CDR2 YFSETQ. The CDR3 is 16 amino acids. J lost 5 bases, V lost 3 bases, and 13 bases had no gene match. CDR3 sequence reads: CASSSRYPTGFETQYF. The CDR3 DNA sequence: TGCGCCAGCAGCTCCCGTTACCCGACAGGGTTCGAGACCCAGTACTTC.

This rearrangement joins TRBV14 to TRBJ2-1; D unclear. Germline lookup yields CDR1 SGHDN and CDR2 FVKESK. The V and J ends lost 4 bases and 4 bases respectively, with 11 bases between them. This CDR3 spans 14 amino acids. The CDR3: CASSPRLSYNEQFF. CDR3 in DNA: TGTGCCAGCAGCCCCCGTCTGTCGTACAATGAGCAGTTCTTC.

This clonotype came up many times. The rearrangement uses TRBV6-4 and TRBJ2-3; 10 bases match TRBD2. The CDR3 contains 15 residues. Germline values: CDR1 MRHNA, CDR2 SNTAGT. Trimming cost V 6 bases and J 5 bases; bases outside gene matches: 8. CDR3 bases: TGTGCCAGCAGGCCGGGACTAGCGATAAGAGATACGCAGTATTTT. It codes for CASRPGLAIRDTQYF.

The chain recombines TRBV29-1 with TRBJ2-1; no firm D call. The CDR3 is 11 residues long. Trimming cost V 5 bases and J 8 bases, with 10 bases left between them. The germline CDR1 and CDR2 sequences are SQVTM and ANQGSEA. CDR3 DNA sequence: TGCAGCGTTTTCGGCCCCCATGAGCAGTTCTTC. This codes for CSVFGPHEQFF.

This clonotype appeared a few times. This rearrangement joins TRBV5-6 to TRBJ1-1, with D hard to call. V lost 1 base and J lost 0, with 10 bases in between. The CDR3 has 15 amino acids. The germline CDR1 and CDR2 sequences are SGHDT and YYEEEE. The CDR3 is CASSLMLTVNTEAFF. Here the CDR3 DNA reads TGTGCCAGCAGCTTGATGCTAACAGTGAACACTGAAGCTTTCTTT.

This clonotype was found a few times. The chain recombines TRBV20-1 with TRBJ1-1, with D hard to call. Germline V gene sequence: CDR1 DFQATT, CDR2 SNEGSKA (reference sequence). The CDR3 sequence is 12 residues long. V was shortened by 1 base and J by 11 bases, with 14 bases between the two germline ends. CDR3 sequence reads: CSARGGVAGAFF. DNA of the CDR3: TGCAGTGCTAGAGGCGGGGTCGCGGGGGCTTTCTTT.

V is TRBV20-1 and J is TRBJ2-3; 8 bases are shared with TRBD2. This CDR3 region has 15 residues. Germline V gene sequence: CDR1 DFQATT, CDR2 SNEGSKA (reference sequence). Trimming cost V 6 bases and J 5 bases; bases outside gene matches: 13. The CDR3 is CSAPTSGLFQDTQYF. The DNA of the CDR3 is TGCAGTGCGCCTACTAGCGGCCTCTTCCAAGATACGCAGTATTTT.

In its sample, this clonotype was seen many times. The rearrangement uses TRBV6-4 and TRBJ1-2; possible D gene TRBD1, 6 bases. The V end lost 0 bases, the J end lost 6 bases, and 14 bases lay between the germline ends. The CDR3 extends over 15 amino acids. The germline V gene has CDR1 MRHNA and CDR2 SNTAGT. DNA of the CDR3: TGTGCCAGCAGTGACTCGAAGGCAGGGGTACATGGCTACACCTTC. Translated, it gives CASSDSKAGVHGYTF.

The rearrangement uses TRBV27 and TRBJ1-2; 8 nucleotides line up with TRBD1. There are 15 residues in the CDR3. Germline V gene sequence: CDR1 MNHEY, CDR2 SMNVEV (reference sequence). V gave up 7 bases and J gave up 8 bases; unmatched junction bases: 15. CDR3 in DNA: TGTGCCAGCACCACCACCAACCCAGGGGGCAAGGGCTACACCTTC. This codes for CASTTTNPGGKGYTF.

This clonotype was found a few times. The rearrangement links TRBV18 to TRBJ2-7, with D unresolved. CDR1 is KGHSH, CDR2 LQKENI, per germline. V was cut by 5 bases and J by 2 bases, with 10 bases left in between. The length of the CDR3 is 13 residues. CDR3 sequence: CASSSTVTYEQYF. CDR3 nucleotides: TGTGCCAGCTCATCTACGGTTACCTACGAGCAGTACTTC.

This clonotype has only a few counts. The chain links TRBV6-1 to TRBJ1-2; 8 bases agree with TRBD1. Germline V CDR1 and CDR2: MNHNS, SASEGT. The CDR3 extends over 15 amino acids. J gave up 7 bases and V 6 bases, and 13 bases lay outside the gene matches. CDR3 DNA: TGTGCCAGCAGAAATGTGGACAGGGAGGTGATTGGCTACACCTTC. Translation: CASRNVDREVIGYTF.

This clonotype showed up just a few times. J is TRBJ1-2 and V is TRBV7-8, with D possibly TRBD1 on 5 matching bases. Germline lookup yields CDR1 SGHVS and CDR2 FQNEAQ. CDR3 size: 13 residues. V was trimmed by 5 bases and J by 4 bases, leaving 11 bases between them. The CDR3 DNA follows: TGTGCCAGCAGCAGACAGAGGTCCTATGGCTACACCTTC. This translates into CASSRQRSYGYTF.

The chain has TRBV6-1 and TRBJ1-6; no firm D call. Trimming shortened V by 5 bases and J by 8 bases, and 13 bases separated the two germline ends. Germline V gives CDR1 MNHNS, CDR2 SASEGT. This CDR3 is built from 14 residues. The CDR3 reads CASSQIGRDSPLHF. The CDR3 DNA is TGTGCCAGCAGTCAAATAGGGCGGGATTCACCCCTCCACTTT.

This clonotype was seen more than once but under ten times. This chain uses TRBV6-1 with TRBJ2-1; 7 bases fit TRBD2. Germline loops: CDR1 MNHNS, CDR2 SASEGT. Trimming at V came to 6 bases and at J to 4 bases, leaving 6 bases not matched to a gene. This CDR3 comprises 14 residues. CDR3 residues: CASRGWGGYNEQFF. As DNA, the CDR3 is TGTGCCAGCAGGGGCTGGGGGGGATACAATGAGCAGTTCTTC.